These 16 T cell receptor beta chains share one sample of origin, sequenced in a study of liver allograft versus peripheral blood T cells. Across the study: Within transplanted livers, the T cell receptor repertoires were examined and compared against the repertoires present in the peripheral blood of liver transplant recipients.

TCRdb independently ran MiXCR on the reads; one entry per CDR3 protein. Of 15,000 or so distinct CDR3 sequences in the sample, 22% were seen once. The receptors come from a human patient who had a liver transplant. Some T cells may be graft donor cells.

There are a few counts of this clonotype. The genes are TRBV19 and TRBJ1-5, with a weak D call TRBD1 (5 bases). Looked up from germline, CDR1 is LNHDA and CDR2 is SQIVND (reference sequence). The germline V and J ends were trimmed by 9 bases and 1 base, with 16 bases remaining between them. This CDR3 comprises 15 residues. Here the CDR3 DNA reads TGTGCCAGCTCCTCATCGGGGGTAAGCAATCAGCCCCAGCATTTT. This encodes CASSSSGVSNQPQHF.

This clonotype was observed a single time. This sequence joins TRBV11-2 and TRBJ2-5; TRBD1 might be the D (5 bases). From germline, CDR1 is SGHAT and CDR2 FQNNGV. The CDR3 contains 14 residues. Trimming left V 2 bases short and J 1 base short, with 8 bases between. CDR3 protein: CASSLSQGQETQYF. The CDR3, as DNA: TGTGCCAGCAGCTTAAGTCAGGGCCAAGAGACCCAGTACTTC.

In its sample, this clonotype was seen many times. V and J are TRBV6-1 and TRBJ2-7; 10 bases match TRBD1. The CDR3 runs to 15 residues. With V trimmed by 5 bases and J by 2 bases, 6 bases remained unmatched. Germline V gene sequence: CDR1 MNHNS, CDR2 SASEGT. CDR3: CASSRQGQGTYEQYF. CDR3 nucleotide sequence: TGTGCCAGCAGTAGACAGGGACAGGGGACCTACGAGCAGTACTTC.

By its share, this clonotype is medium-sized. The chain carries TRBV18 and TRBJ2-7; either TRBD1 or TRBD2 may supply D (5 bases each). The CDR3 consists of 13 residues. V lost 3 bases to trimming and J lost 5 bases, with 11 bases between them. Germline V gene sequence: CDR1 KGHSH, CDR2 LQKENI. The CDR3 here is CASSPAPGHEQYF. The CDR3 region has the DNA TGTGCCAGCTCACCGGCCCCGGGACACGAGCAGTACTTC.

The J gene is TRBJ1-1, the V gene TRBV28; D is ambiguous. CDR1 MDHEN and CDR2 SYDVKM come from the germline V gene. This CDR3 is built from 15 residues. V was pared by 3 bases and J by 0 bases, with 11 bases between. The CDR3 DNA is TGTGCCAGCAGTTTCCTTTCCCGACTGAACACTGAAGCTTTCTTT. Its translation is CASSFLSRLNTEAFF.

The chain is built from TRBV12-3 or TRBV12-4 and TRBJ1-5, with D possibly being TRBD1 (6 bases). V dropped 6 bases and J dropped 4 bases, with 13 bases sitting between them. This CDR3 contains 14 residues. Here the CDR3 reads CASSLGTPNQPQHF. The CDR3 bases are TGTGCCAGCAGCCTCGGGACACCTAATCAGCCCCAGCATTTT.

This CDR3 is CASSVSSNQPQHF. The DNA for the CDR3 is TGTGCCAGCTCAGTTAGCAGCAATCAGCCCCAGCATTTT. This chain uses TRBV28 with TRBJ1-5; D is ambiguous. The CDR3 contains 13 residues. Trimming shortened V by 8 bases and J by 1 base, and 9 bases separated the two germline ends. Germline CDR1 is MDHEN and CDR2 is SYDVKM.

The sample holds a few counts of this clonotype. V gene TRBV28 combines with J gene TRBJ1-1; D ambiguous. CDR1 and CDR2 (germline): MDHEN, SYDVKM. This CDR3 is built from 12 residues. V was cut by 2 bases and J by 3 bases, with 4 bases left in between. The CDR3 bases are TGTGCCAGCAGTTTACCCCACACTGAAGCTTTCTTT. The encoded protein is CASSLPHTEAFF.

In its sample, this clonotype was seen many times. This chain connects TRBV19 to TRBJ2-2; D tentatively reads TRBD1 or TRBD2 (6 bases each). Germline loops: CDR1 LNHDA, CDR2 SQIVND (reference sequence). CDR3 size: 16 residues. V was pared by 5 bases and J by 5 bases, with 18 bases between. In DNA, the CDR3 is TGTGCCAGTAGTCCCGGGGGAAGGGGGATTACCGGGGAGCTGTTTTTT. Protein sequence: CASSPGGRGITGELFF.

The CDR3, as DNA: TGCAGTGCCTCAATAGGCTACACTGAAGCTTTCTTT. This translates into CSASIGYTEAFF. The chain joins TRBV20-1 to TRBJ1-1; D is undetermined. CDR1 is DFQATT, CDR2 SNEGSKA, per germline (reference sequence). The CDR3 runs to 12 residues. Trimming shortened V by 6 bases and J by 3 bases, and 11 bases separated the two germline ends.

This clonotype came up a few times. The chain joins TRBV27 to TRBJ1-4; D remains ambiguous. CDR3 length: 13 residues. Germline V gene lookup returns CDR1 MNHEY and CDR2 SMNVEV (reference sequence). Trimming took off 5 bases at V and 6 bases at J, with 10 bases between the two ends. The CDR3 spells CASSLIADEKLFF. The CDR3 coding sequence is TGTGCCAGCAGTCTAATAGCGGATGAAAAACTGTTTTTT.

This clonotype occurred many times. V usage is TRBV28 and J usage is TRBJ1-2; TRBD1 might be the D (6 bases). The CDR3 contains 13 residues. CDR1 and CDR2 from the germline V gene are MDHEN and SYDVKM. V shed 7 bases and J shed 4 bases, with 13 bases lying between them. CDR3 protein: CASILGAGYGYTF. In nucleotides, the CDR3 is TGTGCCAGCATATTGGGGGCTGGCTATGGCTACACCTTC.

This clonotype appeared many times. V usage is TRBV19 and J usage is TRBJ1-2; D is undetermined. CDR1 is LNHDA, CDR2 SQIVND, per germline (reference sequence). Trimming stripped 1 base from V and 5 bases from J, with 11 bases between. The CDR3 loop spans 14 amino acids. The CDR3 bases are TGTGCCAGTAGTATAGGAACAAGCGGATATGGCTACACCTTC. Translation: CASSIGTSGYGYTF.

J is TRBJ1-1 and V is TRBV11-2; a possible D gene is TRBD1 (5 bases). Germline assignment: CDR1 SGHAT and CDR2 FQNNGV. The CDR3 totals 15 residues. V was clipped by 1 base and J by 1 base, with 10 bases between them. CDR3 amino acids: CASSLGGLWNTEAFF. The CDR3 bases are TGTGCCAGCAGCTTAGGGGGACTTTGGAACACTGAAGCTTTCTTT.

This chain connects TRBV20-1 to TRBJ1-3; D is possibly TRBD1 (6 bases). V lost 1 base and J 2 bases, leaving 18 bases between the germline ends. There are 17 residues in the CDR3. Germline loops: CDR1 DFQATT, CDR2 SNEGSKA (reference sequence). CDR3 nucleotide sequence: TGCAGTGCTAGAGTCCCACGGGGGCAGCACCCTGGAAACACCATATATTTT. This sequence encodes CSARVPRGQHPGNTIYF.

The chain combines TRBV30 with TRBJ2-3; D is possibly TRBD1 (6 bases). With 1 base removed from V and 5 bases from J, the gap between germline ends came to 16 bases. The CDR3 consists of 15 residues. In germline, CDR1 is GTSNPN, CDR2 SVGIG (reference sequence). The CDR3 spells CAWSGGTGSRDTQYF. Written as DNA, the CDR3 is TGTGCCTGGAGTGGGGGAACAGGGTCAAGAGATACGCAGTATTTT. The whole variable domain, filled in from reference TRBV30 and TRBJ2-3, reads SQTIHQWPATLVQPVGSPLSLECTVEGTSNPNLYWYRQAAGRGLQLLFYSVGIGQISSEVPQNLSASRPQDRQFILSSKKLLLSDSGFYLCAWSGGTGSRDTQYFGPGTRLTVL.